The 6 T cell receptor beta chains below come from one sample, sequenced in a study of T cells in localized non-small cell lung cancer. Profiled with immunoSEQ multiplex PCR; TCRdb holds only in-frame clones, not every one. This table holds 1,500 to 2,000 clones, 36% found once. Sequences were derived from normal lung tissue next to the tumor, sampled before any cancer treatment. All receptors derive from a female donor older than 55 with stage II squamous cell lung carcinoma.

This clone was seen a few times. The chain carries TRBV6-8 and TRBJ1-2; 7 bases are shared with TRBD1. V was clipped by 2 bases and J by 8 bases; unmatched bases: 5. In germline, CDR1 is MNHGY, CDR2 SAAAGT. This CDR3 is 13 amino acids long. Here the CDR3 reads CASSYEGASGYTF. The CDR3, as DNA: TGTGCCAGCAGTTACGAGGGGGCGAGCGGCTACACCTTC.

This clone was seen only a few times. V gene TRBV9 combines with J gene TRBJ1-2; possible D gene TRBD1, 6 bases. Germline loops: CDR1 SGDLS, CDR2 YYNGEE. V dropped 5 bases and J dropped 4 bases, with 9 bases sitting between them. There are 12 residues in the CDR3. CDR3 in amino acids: CASSADSYGYTF. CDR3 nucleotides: TGTGCCAGCAGTGCGGACAGCTATGGCTACACCTTC. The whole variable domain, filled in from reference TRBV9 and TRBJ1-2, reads DSGVTQTPKHLITATGQRVTLRCSPRSGDLSVYWYQQSLDQGLQFLIQYYNGEERAKGNILERFSAQQFPDLHSELNLSSLELGDSALYFCASSADSYGYTFGSGTRLTVV.

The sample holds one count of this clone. The CDR3 reads CASGGIENSPLHF. CDR3 coding DNA: TGCGCCAGCGGCGGGATCGAGAATTCACCCCTCCACTTT. The V gene is TRBV10-2, the J gene TRBJ1-6; D is unclear. V was clipped by 8 bases and J by 7 bases, with 12 bases between them. The CDR3 length is 13 residues. Germline V gives CDR1 WSHSY, CDR2 SAAADI.

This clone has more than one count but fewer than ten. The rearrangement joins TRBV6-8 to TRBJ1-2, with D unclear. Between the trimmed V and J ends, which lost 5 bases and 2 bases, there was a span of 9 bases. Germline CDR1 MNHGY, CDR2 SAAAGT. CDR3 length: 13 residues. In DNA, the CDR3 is TGTGCCAGCAGTGGTGGGCAGAACTATGGCTACACCTTC. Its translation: CASSGGQNYGYTF.

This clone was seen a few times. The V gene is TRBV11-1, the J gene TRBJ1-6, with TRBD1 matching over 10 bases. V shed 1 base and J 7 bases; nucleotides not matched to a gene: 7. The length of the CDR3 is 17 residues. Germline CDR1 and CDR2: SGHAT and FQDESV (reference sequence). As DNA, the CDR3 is TGTGCCAGCAGCTTAGGGACAGGGGGGTTTAAGAATTCACCCCTCCACTTT. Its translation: CASSLGTGGFKNSPLHF.

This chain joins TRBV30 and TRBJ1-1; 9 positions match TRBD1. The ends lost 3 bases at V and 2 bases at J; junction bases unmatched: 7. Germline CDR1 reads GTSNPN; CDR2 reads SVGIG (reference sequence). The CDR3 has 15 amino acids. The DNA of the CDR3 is TGTGCCTGGAGCGTCGGGACAGGGAGCAACACTGAAGCTTTCTTT. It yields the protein CAWSVGTGSNTEAFF.